The rows below give T cell receptor beta chains drawn from one sample of a study of T cells in Graves' hyperthyroidism and ophthalmopathy. TCRdb passed the multiplex PCR reads through MiXCR, listing each CDR3 protein once. The data hold hundreds of thousands of distinct CDR3 sequences, with more than 45% observed a single time. The source material was peripheral blood or thyroid tissue (not recorded which). The origin of the receptors is a woman younger than 35 with Graves' hyperthyroidism. The CDR3 runs from the conserved cysteine through the conserved F or W. The D gene is left open where the match is weak. Clone size appears in some rows only: once, few, many, or a class for an expanded clone.

-	TRBV2	TRBJ1-5	-	CASSELSPSSQPQHF	TGTGCCAGCAGTGAACTGTCACCCTCCAGTCAGCCCCAGCATTTT
-	TRBV7-2	TRBJ1-3	-	CASSLVLRQYGNTIYF	TGTGCCAGCAGCTTAGTGTTGCGACAGTACGGAAACACCATATATTTT
many	TRBV7-2	TRBJ1-6	-	CASSLEAGVNSPLHF	TGTGCCAGCAGCTTAGAGGCAGGGGTCAATTCACCCCTCCACTTT
-	TRBV25-1	TRBJ1-2	-	CASSELEGYDGYTF	TGTGCCAGCAGTGAATTGGAGGGGTATGACGGCTACACCTTC
many	TRBV2	TRBJ1-6	-	CASSPQVDLYSPLHF	TGTGCCAGCAGTCCTCAGGTTGATCTATACTCACCCCTCCACTTT
many	TRBV10-3	TRBJ1-2	TRBD1	CAISSGGSNYGYTF	TGTGCCATCAGCTCAGGGGGCTCTAACTATGGCTACACCTTC
-	TRBV2	TRBJ1-2	TRBD1	CASGPGQGKDYGYTF	TGTGCCAGCGGCCCCGGACAGGGAAAAGACTATGGCTACACCTTC
few	TRBV7-2	TRBJ2-7	TRBD1	CASSILRDRGPEQYF	TGTGCCAGCAGCATACTCCGGGACAGGGGTCCCGAGCAGTACTTC
few	TRBV20-1	TRBJ1-5	-	CSGWGARNQPQHF	TGCAGTGGGTGGGGGGCACGCAATCAGCCCCAGCATTTT
-	TRBV7-9	TRBJ1-2	TRBD1	CASSLVTGAKGNYGYTF	TGTGCCAGCAGCTTAGTGACAGGGGCCAAAGGAAACTATGGCTACACCTTC
few	TRBV6-5	TRBJ2-7	-	CATRDTMTYEQYF	TGTGCCACCCGGGACACCATGACCTACGAGCAGTACTTC
-	TRBV19	TRBJ1-5	-	CASSIRTRSNQPQHF	TGTGCCAGTAGTATCCGGACTCGGAGCAATCAGCCCCAGCATTTT
-	TRBV2	TRBJ1-2	-	CASSDLFRNGYTF	TGTGCCAGCAGTGATCTTTTCCGTAATGGCTACACCTTC
few	TRBV20-1	TRBJ1-6	TRBD1	CSARRGQGSSYNSPLHF	TGCAGTGCTCGTCGTGGACAGGGTAGCTCCTATAATTCACCCCTCCACTTT
-	TRBV7-6	TRBJ2-2	-	CASSPRTAGTGELFF	TGTGCCAGCAGCCCCCGGACAGCGGGTACCGGGGAGCTGTTTTTT
few	TRBV7-6	TRBJ2-2	-	CASSLEAISTGELFF	TGTGCCAGCAGCTTAGAGGCAATATCCACCGGGGAGCTGTTTTTT
-	TRBV20-1	TRBJ1-1	-	CSARDQGHTEAFF	TGCAGTGCTAGGGACCAGGGCCACACTGAAGCTTTCTTT
few	TRBV2	TRBJ1-1	TRBD1	CASRTGTGSTEAFF	TGTGCCAGCAGGACCGGGACAGGGAGCACTGAAGCTTTCTTT
-	TRBV5-1	TRBJ2-2	-	CASSFRAGELFF	TGCGCCAGCAGCTTCAGGGCCGGGGAGCTGTTTTTT
few	TRBV12-3/TRBV12-4	TRBJ2-5	TRBD2	CASSPHGGSRGETQYF	TGTGCCAGCAGTCCCCACGGGGGGTCGCGGGGGGAGACCCAGTACTTC
-	TRBV7-9	TRBJ1-1	-	CASGPMWHITEAFF	TGTGCCAGCGGGCCTATGTGGCATATTACTGAAGCTTTCTTT
-	TRBV20-1	TRBJ1-4	TRBD1	CSATTGADEKLFF	TGCAGTGCTACAACAGGGGCCGATGAAAAACTGTTTTTT
many	TRBV7-2	TRBJ2-6	TRBD2	CASSLGGSGSVLTF	TGTGCCAGCAGCTTAGGCGGGAGCGGGTCCGTCCTGACTTTC
few	TRBV20-1	TRBJ1-5	TRBD1	CSASGTGFGQPQHF	TGCAGTGCTAGTGGGACAGGGTTCGGGCAGCCCCAGCATTTT
many	TRBV2	TRBJ1-1	-	CASTVGANTEAFF	TGTGCCAGCACTGTGGGAGCTAACACTGAAGCTTTCTTT
-	TRBV10-3	TRBJ2-5	TRBD2	CASSELAGGPETQYF	TGTGCCAGCAGTGAACTAGCGGGAGGGCCGGAGACCCAGTACTTC
few	TRBV10-3	TRBJ1-2	-	CAISESGIAWHTF	TGTGCCATCAGTGAGTCGGGGATAGCCTGGCACACCTTC
few	TRBV29-1	TRBJ2-1	TRBD1	CSVRTGAVNEQFF	TGCAGCGTGCGGACAGGGGCCGTCAATGAGCAGTTCTTC
-	TRBV2	TRBJ1-1	TRBD1	CASSEAGTGTGAFF	TGTGCCAGCAGTGAAGCCGGGACAGGGACTGGAGCTTTCTTT
few	TRBV5-1	TRBJ2-2	-	CASSQSQRPNTGELFF	TGCGCCAGCAGCCAGAGTCAGCGCCCGAACACCGGGGAGCTGTTTTTT
few	TRBV25-1	TRBJ1-6	-	CASNPGSPLHF	TGTGCCAGCAATCCAGGGTCACCCCTCCACTTT
-	TRBV29-1	TRBJ2-2	TRBD2	CSVDREANTGELFF	TGCAGCGTTGATCGGGAGGCCAACACCGGGGAGCTGTTTTTT
-	TRBV19	TRBJ1-6	TRBD1	CASSIQGDDSPLHF	TGTGCCAGTAGTATACAGGGGGATGATTCACCCCTCCACTTT
many	TRBV2	TRBJ1-1	-	CASSEGPGAEAFF	TGTGCCAGCAGTGAAGGACCAGGGGCTGAAGCTTTCTTT
few	TRBV25-1	TRBJ1-2	TRBD1	CASSSQGEKARGYTF	TGTGCCAGCAGCTCCCAGGGGGAAAAGGCCAGGGGCTACACCTTC
-	TRBV5-1	TRBJ2-7	-	CASSPPLDRSVDEQYF	TGCGCCAGCAGCCCACCTTTAGACAGGTCAGTGGACGAGCAGTACTTC
few	TRBV6-5	TRBJ1-4	-	CASSYSGQDEKLFF	TGTGCCAGCAGTTATAGCGGTCAGGATGAAAAACTGTTTTTT
-	TRBV10-3	TRBJ1-5	-	CASDSQVNQPQHF	TGTGCCTCGGACAGCCAGGTCAATCAGCCCCAGCATTTT
-	TRBV10-3	TRBJ1-1	-	CAISATRGDTEAFF	TGTGCCATCAGTGCTACAAGGGGGGACACTGAAGCTTTCTTT
few	TRBV24-1	TRBJ1-2	TRBD1	CATSDSTGVFGYGYTF	TGTGCCACCAGTGATTCGACAGGGGTCTTCGGTTATGGCTACACCTTC
-	TRBV4-1	TRBJ2-7	-	CASSREELQSYEQYF	TGCGCCAGCAGCCGAGAAGAATTGCAGAGCTACGAGCAGTACTTC
few	TRBV9	TRBJ2-7	TRBD2	CASSPRTSGTQEQYF	TGTGCCAGCAGCCCCCGGACTAGCGGGACTCAAGAGCAGTACTTC
-	TRBV20-1	TRBJ2-5	TRBD2	CSASLLAAQETQYF	TGCAGTGCTAGCCTACTAGCGGCTCAAGAGACCCAGTACTTC
many	TRBV15	TRBJ2-2	TRBD2	CATGRWTSGPSGGELFF	TGTGCCACCGGACGTTGGACTAGCGGCCCCTCTGGCGGGGAGCTGTTTTTT
-	TRBV2	TRBJ1-5	TRBD1	CASSGTGSTQHF	TGTGCCAGCAGTGGGACAGGCAGTACCCAGCATTTT
-	TRBV7-3	TRBJ2-1	TRBD2	CASSLRQRGNNEQFF	TGTGCCAGCAGCTTACGGCAGCGGGGAAACAATGAGCAGTTCTTC
-	TRBV7-6	TRBJ2-2	TRBD2	CASSLFSGRANTGELFF	TGTGCCAGCAGCTTATTTAGCGGGAGGGCGAACACCGGGGAGCTGTTTTTT
-	TRBV4-3	TRBJ1-5	-	CASSQDNGNQPQHF	TGCGCCAGCAGCCAGGACAATGGTAATCAGCCCCAGCATTTT